Following are 4 T cell receptor beta chains from one sample sequenced in a study of T cell changes during pregnancy in multiple sclerosis. Sequencing was performed with immunoSEQ multiplex PCR; in TCRdb, only in-frame clones are kept and a portion is missing. The sample holds over 25,000 clones, 89% seen once. This specimen consisted of CD8+ T cells from peripheral blood mononuclear cells, obtained in the third trimester of pregnancy. All receptors come from a female donor with multiple sclerosis, enrolled in a pregnancy study.

Only a few counts were recorded for this clone. V gene TRBV5-6 combines with J gene TRBJ1-6, with 9 bases matching TRBD1. The CDR3 loop spans 15 amino acids. Germline assignment: CDR1 SGHDT and CDR2 YYEEEE. With 3 bases clipped from V and 10 bases from J, the junction kept 8 bases outside the gene matches. The CDR3 nucleotides are TGTGCCAGCAGCTGGGGGGACAGGGTATGGTCACCCCTCCACTTT. Translation: CASSWGDRVWSPLHF.

The rearrangement joins TRBV28 to TRBJ1-1; the match to TRBD1 covers 7 bases. J was trimmed by 5 bases and V by 1 base; bases with no gene match: 1. The CDR3 length is 13 residues. Per germline, CDR1 MDHEN and CDR2 SYDVKM. CDR3: CASSLYRGTEAFF. The DNA of the CDR3 is TGTGCCAGCAGTTTATACAGGGGTACTGAAGCTTTCTTT.

V is TRBV5-4 and J is TRBJ2-4, with 8 bases lining up with TRBD2. With 5 bases clipped from V and 8 bases from J, the junction kept 9 bases outside the gene matches. The CDR3 contains 14 residues. The V gene's germline CDR1 is SGHNT and CDR2 YYREEE (reference sequence). CDR3: CASSQSGSRDIQYF. CDR3 DNA sequence: TGTGCCAGCAGTCAAAGCGGGAGTAGGGACATTCAGTACTTC. Complete variable domain (other parts from reference TRBV5-4 and TRBJ2-4): ETGVTQSPTHLIKTRGQQVTLRCSSQSGHNTVSWYQQALGQGPQFIFQYYREEENGRGNFPPRFSGLQFPNYSSELNVNALELDDSALYLCASSQSGSRDIQYFGAGTRLSVL.

The genes are TRBV28 and TRBJ2-3; 8 bases agree with TRBD1. From germline, CDR1 is MDHEN and CDR2 SYDVKM. The CDR3 runs to 17 residues. The V gene end was trimmed by 6 bases and the J gene end by 0 bases; junction bases not matched to a gene: 11. In nucleotides, the CDR3 is TGTGCCAGCAGACGCGACAGGGGATTGCCAAGCACAGATACGCAGTATTTT. Translated, it gives CASRRDRGLPSTDTQYF.